What follows are 17 T cell receptor delta chains derived from one specimen sequenced in a study of Vδ1+ human thymocytes. Study results and limitations: Highly polyclonal TRG and TRD repertoires with Gaussian CDR3 length distributions appeared in thymus.

Extracted RNA was reverse transcribed into cDNA. CDR3 amplicons came from multiplex PCR with pooled V-gene forward and constant-region reverse primers. TCRdb reran clone calling via CATT on the multiplex PCR reads. Here the sample spans 45,000 to 60,000 delta-chain clones, roughly 15% being singletons. For these receptors, no antigen is known. The material sequenced was Vdelta1+ gamma-delta thymocytes from the thymus. Noted subset: FACS-sorted CD3+ TCRalphabeta- TCRVdelta1+ TCRVdelta2- thymocytes. Receptor source: a girl under three years old who had congenital heart surgery.

The rearrangement joins TRDV1 to TRDJ1; 10 positions match TRDD3. The ends lost 2 bases at V and 6 bases at J; junction bases unmatched: 18. The CDR3 has 19 amino acids. The germline V gene encodes CDR1 TSWWSYY and CDR2 QGS. This CDR3 is CALGEKATLLMGDTHKLIF. In DNA, the CDR3 is TGTGCTCTTGGGGAAAAGGCCACTCTCCTGATGGGGGATACCCATAAACTCATCTTT.

The rearrangement joins TRDV1 to TRDJ1; 10 nucleotides line up with TRDD3. The germline V gene has CDR1 TSWWSYY and CDR2 QGS. The CDR3 is 20 residues long. V dropped 0 bases and J dropped 2; count of bases not matched to a gene: 15. CDR3 residues: CALGELCRTKWGIQTDKLIF. CDR3 DNA sequence: TGTGCTCTTGGGGAACTTTGTAGGACTAAATGGGGGATACAGACCGATAAACTCATCTTT.

The genes are TRDV1 and TRDJ2; 13 nucleotides agree with TRDD3. Germline CDR1 and CDR2: TSWWSYY and QGS. The length of the CDR3 is 22 residues. V lost 0 bases, J lost 8 bases, and 21 bases stayed unmatched. In DNA form, the CDR3 reads TGTGCTCTTGGGGAACTAAGTACTCCCGTACTGGGGGATACGCGAGATTCGGCACAACTCTTCTTT. This gives the protein CALGELSTPVLGDTRDSAQLFF.

This clone was seen a handful of times. This chain joins TRDV1 and TRDJ1, with 7 bases aligning to TRDD3. Germline CDR1 reads TSWWSYY; CDR2 reads QGS. The V gene end was trimmed by 1 base and the J gene end by 1 base; junction bases not matched to a gene: 9. CDR3 size: 17 residues. This CDR3 is CALGERVLGDPTDKLIF. CDR3 DNA: TGTGCTCTTGGGGAACGGGTATTGGGGGACCCCACCGATAAACTCATCTTT.

The chain recombines TRDV1 with TRDJ1, with D uncertain. The CDR3 contains 14 residues. Germline values: CDR1 TSWWSYY, CDR2 QGS. Trimming took off 1 base at V and 6 bases at J, with 12 bases between the two ends. The CDR3 DNA is TGTGCTCTTGGGGAACGGGTGAGAAACAATAAACTCATCTTT. Amino acid sequence: CALGERVRNNKLIF.

The rearrangement uses TRDV1 and TRDJ1; TRDD3 matches at 8 bases. The CDR3 length is 16 residues. CDR1 is TSWWSYY and CDR2 is QGS in the germline V gene. V dropped 5 bases and J dropped 2; count of bases not matched to a gene: 10. This CDR3 is CALGPKVMGDTDKLIF. The DNA of the CDR3 is TGTGCTCTTGGGCCGAAGGTAATGGGGGATACCGATAAACTCATCTTT.

Notes on this clone: A read error may produce the germline difference seen at one junction end. This chain uses TRDV1 with TRDJ1, with D perhaps TRDD3 (6 bases). In germline, CDR1 is TSWWSYY, CDR2 QGS. This CDR3 spans 22 amino acids. Here the CDR3 reads CALGAPRHPLLRGAGVTDKLIF. Written as DNA, the CDR3 is TGTGCTCTTGGGGCCCCCCGCCACCCCCTACTACGGGGGGCTGGGGTAACCGATAAACTCATCTTC.

This clone was recorded once. The rearrangement joins TRDV1 to TRDJ1; 11 bases are a match to TRDD3. The CDR3 spans 19 residues. The V gene's germline CDR1 is TSWWSYY and CDR2 QGS. The V and J ends lost 5 bases and 3 bases, in that order; junction bases with no gene match: 17. The CDR3 protein is CALGTPPPQLGDNADKLIF. The CDR3 region has the DNA TGTGCTCTTGGGACCCCCCCGCCGCAACTGGGGGATAACGCCGATAAACTCATCTTT.

This rearrangement joins TRDV1 to TRDJ1; the D gene is possibly TRDD3 (5 bases). CDR3 length equals 18 residues. V lost 4 bases, J lost 3 bases, and 24 bases lay in between. CDR1 and CDR2 (germline): TSWWSYY, QGS. The CDR3 here is CALGGGYWNTKRADKLIF. In nucleotides, the CDR3 is TGTGCTCTTGGGGGCGGGTACTGGAACACTAAGAGGGCCGATAAACTCATCTTT.

V gene TRDV1 combines with J gene TRDJ1; 8 nucleotides align to TRDD3. The CDR3 extends over 19 amino acids. Germline CDR1 TSWWSYY, CDR2 QGS. V shed 1 base and J 4 bases; nucleotides not matched to a gene: 17. Here the CDR3 reads CALGERFLGTGGQYDKLIF. CDR3 DNA sequence: TGTGCTCTTGGGGAACGGTTCCTTGGTACTGGGGGCCAATACGATAAACTCATCTTT.

This clone was found a few times. The chain is built from TRDV1 and TRDJ1; TRDD3 matches 8 bases. CDR3 length: 20 amino acids. CDR1 and CDR2 from the germline V gene are TSWWSYY and QGS. V shed 6 bases, J shed 0 bases, and the junction held 21 bases outside the gene matches. The CDR3 DNA is TGTGCTCTTGGCCCCCGAGGGGGACTGGGGGTCCCCGGGCACACCGATAAACTCATCTTT. Amino acids: CALGPRGGLGVPGHTDKLIF.

Regarding this clone: This sample includes further DNA sequences coding for the same CDR3. This chain links TRDV1 with TRDJ1; the match to TRDD3 covers 11 bases. This CDR3 has 20 amino acids. The V gene end was trimmed by 4 bases and the J gene end by 1 base; junction bases not matched to a gene: 17. CDR1 is TSWWSYY and CDR2 is QGS in the germline V gene. The CDR3 is CALGALAPTWGIRGTDKLIF. The CDR3 DNA reads as TGTGCTCTTGGGGCTTTGGCCCCTACTTGGGGGATACGAGGCACCGATAAACTCATCTTT.

The rearrangement links TRDV1 to TRDJ1; 8 bases line up with TRDD3. Germline-derived CDR1 and CDR2 are TSWWSYY and QGS. This CDR3 contains 18 residues. With V trimmed by 0 bases and J by 0 bases, 9 bases remained unmatched. The CDR3 nucleotides are TGTGCTCTTGGGGAACTTCGGGATACGCTTAAGCACACCGATAAACTCATCTTT. Translation: CALGELRDTLKHTDKLIF.

The chain links TRAV29/DV5 to TRDJ1; TRDD3 matches 8 bases. CDR3 size: 20 residues. V gave up 0 bases and J gave up 0 bases; unmatched junction bases: 19. Germline V gene lookup returns CDR1 NSMFDY and CDR2 ISSIKDK. Written as DNA, the CDR3 is TGTGCAGCAAGCGATAACTTACTGGGGGGCAAATTGAGGTACACCGATAAACTCATCTTT. It is translated as CAASDNLLGGKLRYTDKLIF.

Of note for this clone: Other DNA sequences in this sample translate to the same CDR3. V is TRDV2 and J is TRDJ1, with TRDD3 matching over 12 bases. Looked up from germline, CDR1 is GEAIGNYY and CDR2 is EKD. The ends lost 2 bases at V and 0 bases at J; junction bases unmatched: 9. This CDR3 is built from 18 residues. The CDR3 DNA reads as TGTGCCTGTGACATTGTACTGGGGGATACCCCGTACACCGATAAACTCATCTTT. This encodes CACDIVLGDTPYTDKLIF.

The chain has TRDV1 and TRDJ1, with a tentative D call TRDD3 (6 bases). The germline gives CDR1 TSWWSYY, CDR2 QGS. Trimming shortened V by 4 bases and J by 0 bases, and 27 bases separated the two germline ends. This CDR3 region has 20 residues. CDR3 protein: CALGASRFPWGSLYTDKLIF. The CDR3, as DNA: TGTGCTCTTGGGGCTTCCAGGTTTCCTTGGGGGTCCTTGTACACCGATAAACTCATCTTT.

This clone occurred a few times. The genes are TRDV1 and TRDJ1; TRDD3 agrees at 7 bases. Unmatched junction bases numbered 17, after V lost 2 bases and J lost 2 bases. Per germline, CDR1 TSWWSYY and CDR2 QGS. The CDR3 loop spans 19 amino acids. The CDR3 loop is CALGERMYAVGGPTDKLIF. The CDR3 coding sequence is TGTGCTCTTGGGGAAAGGATGTACGCGGTTGGGGGACCTACCGATAAACTCATCTTT.